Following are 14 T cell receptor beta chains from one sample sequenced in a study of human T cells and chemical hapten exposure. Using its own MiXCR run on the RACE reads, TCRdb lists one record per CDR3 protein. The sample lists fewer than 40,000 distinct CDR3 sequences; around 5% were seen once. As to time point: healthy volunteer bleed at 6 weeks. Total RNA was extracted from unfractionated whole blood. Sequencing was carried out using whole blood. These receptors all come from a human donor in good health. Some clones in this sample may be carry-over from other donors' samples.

The CDR3 DNA reads TGTGCCAGCATTCCCGACAGGGGGTATGATGGCTACACCTTC. This encodes CASIPDRGYDGYTF. The J gene is TRBJ1-2, the V gene TRBV2, with 9 positions matching TRBD1. J gave up 6 bases and V 7 bases, and 9 bases lay outside the gene matches. The length of the CDR3 is 14 residues. Germline lookup yields CDR1 SNHLY and CDR2 FYNNEI.

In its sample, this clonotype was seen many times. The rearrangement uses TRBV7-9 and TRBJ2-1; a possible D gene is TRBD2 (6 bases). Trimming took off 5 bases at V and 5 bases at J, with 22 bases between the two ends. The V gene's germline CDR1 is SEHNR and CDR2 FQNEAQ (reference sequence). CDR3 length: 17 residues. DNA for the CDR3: TGTGCCAGCAGCCCCTCCTTAGGAGGGAGCGCCCACAATGAGCAGTTCTTC. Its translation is CASSPSLGGSAHNEQFF.

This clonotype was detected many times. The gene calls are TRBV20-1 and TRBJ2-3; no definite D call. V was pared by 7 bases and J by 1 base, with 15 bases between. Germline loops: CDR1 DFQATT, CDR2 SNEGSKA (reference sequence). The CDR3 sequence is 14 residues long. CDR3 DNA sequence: TGCAGTGTCGAGGCAATAACCGGCACAGATACGCAGTATTTT. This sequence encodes CSVEAITGTDTQYF.

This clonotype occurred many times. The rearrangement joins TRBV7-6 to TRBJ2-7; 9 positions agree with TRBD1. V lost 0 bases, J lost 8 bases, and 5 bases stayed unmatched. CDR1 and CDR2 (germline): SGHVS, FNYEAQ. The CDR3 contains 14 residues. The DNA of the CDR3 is TGTGCCAGCAGCTTAGCGCAGGGACAGGGTCAGCAGTACTTC. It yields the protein CASSLAQGQGQQYF.

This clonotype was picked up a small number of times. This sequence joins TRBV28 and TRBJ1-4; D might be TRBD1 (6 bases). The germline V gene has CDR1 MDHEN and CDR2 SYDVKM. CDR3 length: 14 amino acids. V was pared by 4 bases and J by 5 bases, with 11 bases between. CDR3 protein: CASSWGRGNEKLFF. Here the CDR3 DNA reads TGTGCCAGCAGTTGGGGCAGGGGAAATGAAAAACTGTTTTTT.

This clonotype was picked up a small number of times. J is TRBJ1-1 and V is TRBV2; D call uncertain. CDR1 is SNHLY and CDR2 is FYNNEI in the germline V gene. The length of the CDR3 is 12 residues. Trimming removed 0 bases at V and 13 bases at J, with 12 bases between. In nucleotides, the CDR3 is TGTGCCAGCAGTGAAGCGGCGCGAGCGGTTTTCTTT. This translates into CASSEAARAVFF.

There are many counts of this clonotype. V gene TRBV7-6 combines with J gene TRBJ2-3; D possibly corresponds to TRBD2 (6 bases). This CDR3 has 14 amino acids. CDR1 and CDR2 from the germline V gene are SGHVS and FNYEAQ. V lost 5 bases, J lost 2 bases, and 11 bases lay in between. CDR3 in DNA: TGTGCCAGCAGCAGAGCGGGTCCCACAGATACGCAGTATTTT. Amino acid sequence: CASSRAGPTDTQYF.

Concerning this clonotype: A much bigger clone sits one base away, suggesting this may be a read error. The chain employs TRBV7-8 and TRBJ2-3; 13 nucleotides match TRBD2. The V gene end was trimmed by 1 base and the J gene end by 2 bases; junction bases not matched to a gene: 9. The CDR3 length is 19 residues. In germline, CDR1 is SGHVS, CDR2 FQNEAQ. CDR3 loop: CASSLDLGLAGIATDTQYF. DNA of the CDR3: TGTGCCAGCAGCTTAGATCTGGGACTAGCGGGGATCGCCACAGATACGCAGTATTTT.

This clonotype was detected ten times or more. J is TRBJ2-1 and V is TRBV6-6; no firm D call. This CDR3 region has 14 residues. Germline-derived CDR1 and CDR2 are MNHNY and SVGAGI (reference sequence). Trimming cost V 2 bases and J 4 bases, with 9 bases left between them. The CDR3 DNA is TGTGCCAGCAGTTACGGGCCGCCATACAATGAGCAGTTCTTC. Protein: CASSYGPPYNEQFF.

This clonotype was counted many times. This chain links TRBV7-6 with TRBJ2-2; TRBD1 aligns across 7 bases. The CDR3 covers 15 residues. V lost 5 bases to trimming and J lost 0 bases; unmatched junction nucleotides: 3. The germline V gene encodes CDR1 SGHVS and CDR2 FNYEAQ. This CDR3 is CASSQGGANTGELFF. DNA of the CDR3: TGTGCCAGCAGCCAAGGGGGCGCGAACACCGGGGAGCTGTTTTTT.

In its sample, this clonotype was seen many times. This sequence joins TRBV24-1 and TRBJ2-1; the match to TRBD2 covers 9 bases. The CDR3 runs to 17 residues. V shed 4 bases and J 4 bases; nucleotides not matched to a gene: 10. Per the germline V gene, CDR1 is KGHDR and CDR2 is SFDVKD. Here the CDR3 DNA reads TGTGCCACCAGTGACTCCTCCCCCGCGGGAGGGTACAATGAGCAGTTCTTC. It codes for CATSDSSPAGGYNEQFF.

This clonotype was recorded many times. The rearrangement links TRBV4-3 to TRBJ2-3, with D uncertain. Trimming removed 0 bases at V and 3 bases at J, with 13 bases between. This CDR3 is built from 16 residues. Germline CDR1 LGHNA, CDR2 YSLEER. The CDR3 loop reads CASSQDHNQWTDTQYF. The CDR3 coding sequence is TGCGCCAGCAGCCAAGACCACAACCAATGGACAGATACGCAGTATTTT.

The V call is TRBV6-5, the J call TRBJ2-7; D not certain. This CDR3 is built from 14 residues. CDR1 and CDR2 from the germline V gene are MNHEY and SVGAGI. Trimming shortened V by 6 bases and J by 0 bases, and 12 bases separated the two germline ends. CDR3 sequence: CASRSSLSSYEQYF. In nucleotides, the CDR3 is TGTGCCAGCAGGAGCTCTTTATCCTCCTACGAGCAGTACTTC.

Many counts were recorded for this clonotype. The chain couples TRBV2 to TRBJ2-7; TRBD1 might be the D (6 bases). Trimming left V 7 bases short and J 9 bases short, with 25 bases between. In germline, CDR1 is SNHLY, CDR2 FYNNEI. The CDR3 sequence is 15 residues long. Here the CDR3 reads CASTFSTGTSLRQYF. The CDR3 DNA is TGTGCCAGCACTTTTTCAACCGGGACAAGCTTGAGGCAGTACTTC.